One and the same sample provided the 3 T cell receptor beta chains below, sequenced in a study of TIL therapy for anti-PD-1-resistant metastatic lung cancer. This was the immunoSEQ v3 assay. Profiled with immunoSEQ multiplex PCR; TCRdb holds only in-frame clones, not every one. The repertoire consists of 55,000 to 60,000 clones, with around 70% occurring once and the leading ten covering about 1.8%. Time point denoted: pre-treatment sample, taken before nivolumab and TIL therapy. The sample here was blood, taken at baseline. Every receptor here comes from a person aged 25-85 years with non-small cell lung cancer.

V usage is TRBV7-3 and J usage is TRBJ2-5, with TRBD2 as a possible D gene (5 bases). V lost 10 bases, J lost 4 bases, and 19 bases lay in between. The germline V gene encodes CDR1 SGHTA and CDR2 FQGTGA. The CDR3 has 14 residues. Here the CDR3 reads CATIPPGFPETQYF. CDR3 coding DNA: TGTGCCACTATACCCCCGGGGTTCCCAGAGACCCAGTACTTC.

The rearrangement joins TRBV11-3 to TRBJ1-1; no clear D. The CDR3 is made up of 14 amino acids. CDR1 is SGHNT and CDR2 is YENEEA in the germline V gene. Trimming took off 4 bases at V and 1 base at J, with 10 bases between the two ends. Here the CDR3 DNA reads TGTGCCAGCAGCTCAAGGGTGGCGAACACTGAAGCTTTCTTT. Translated, it gives CASSSRVANTEAFF. Full variable domain (outside the CDR3, taken from reference TRBV11-3 and TRBJ1-1): EAGVVQSPRYKIIEKKQPVAFWCNPISGHNTLYWYLQNLGQGPELLIRYENEEAVDDSQLPKDRFSAERLKGVDSTLKIQPAELGDSAVYLCASSSRVANTEAFFGQGTRLTVV.

The chain uses TRBV6-6 and TRBJ1-1; unclear D gene. The V end was cut by 6 bases, the J end by 4 bases, with 6 bases between. The CDR3 length is 11 residues. Germline lookup yields CDR1 MNHNY and CDR2 SVGAGI (reference sequence). The CDR3 region is CASRTGTEAFF. As DNA, the CDR3 is TGTGCCAGCAGAACGGGCACTGAAGCTTTCTTT.